A single sample is the source of the 18 T cell receptor beta chains below, sequenced in a study of control samples from healthy donors and cancer patients. The protocol was immunoSEQ multiplex PCR, while the TCRdb copy is restricted to in-frame clones and leaves out a portion. Among 150,000 to 200,000 clones listed, roughly 92% were seen once. The sequencing input was blood. These receptor sequences come from a man aged 30 to 39 in good health.

The chain has TRBV21-1 and TRBJ1-6; no DNA check was done on the table's D call, TRBD1. TRBV21-1 is deemed a pseudogene. This CDR3 has 19 residues. CDR3 nucleotides: TGTGCCAGCAGCAAAGACGGGACAGGTGATAGCTCCTATAATTCACCCCTCCACTTT. Translation gives CASSKDGTGDSSYNSPLHF.

The chain joins TRBV4-3 to TRBJ1-4; 7 nucleotides match TRBD1. With 4 bases clipped from V and 8 bases from J, the junction kept 7 bases outside the gene matches. The CDR3 spans 14 residues. Germline V CDR1 and CDR2: LGHNA, YSLEER. The CDR3 is CASSRRTGGEKLFF. The CDR3 DNA follows: TGCGCCAGCAGCCGAAGGACAGGAGGGGAAAAACTGTTTTTT.

The rearrangement joins TRBV29-1 to TRBJ1-5, with D possibly matching TRBD1 (6 bases). The germline gives CDR1 SQVTM, CDR2 ANQGSEA. The CDR3 spans 15 residues. Deletions cut 6 bases from V and 2 bases from J, with 17 bases between. The CDR3: CSVLEGGRGNQPQHF. CDR3 in DNA: TGCAGCGTCCTGGAGGGGGGAAGGGGCAATCAGCCCCAGCATTTT.

The rearrangement links TRBV3-1 (or the pseudogene TRBV3-2) to TRBJ2-5; D remains unclear. The germline V gene has CDR1 LGHDT and CDR2 YNNKEL (reference sequence). Trimming pared 3 bases from V and 2 bases from J, leaving 4 bases between. This CDR3 is built from 12 residues. CDR3 coding DNA: TGTGCCAGCAGCCAGAGGCAAGAGACCCAGTACTTC. It encodes CASSQRQETQYF.

In this sample, this clone turned up once. This chain joins TRBV20-1 and TRBJ1-6; 7 nucleotides align to TRBD1. The J segment lost 10 bases and the V segment lost 3 bases, leaving 9 bases of the junction unmatched. CDR3 length equals 14 residues. The germline V gene has CDR1 DFQATT and CDR2 SNEGSKA (reference sequence). DNA of the CDR3: TGCAGTGCTAGTGGAGACAGGGTAGACTCACCCCTCCACTTT. Translating gives CSASGDRVDSPLHF.

This sequence joins TRBV4-3 and TRBJ1-1; TRBD1 matches at 7 bases. CDR3 size: 15 residues. CDR1 is LGHNA, CDR2 YSLEER, per germline. Trimming took 5 bases from V and 3 from J; bases not matched to a gene: 9. CDR3: CASSSRTGLYTEAFF. For the CDR3, the DNA is TGCGCCAGCAGCAGTCGGACAGGCCTATACACTGAAGCTTTCTTT.

This rearrangement joins TRBV7-9 to TRBJ1-3; the D is unclear. Trimming left V 5 bases short and J 0 bases short, with 11 bases between. This CDR3 contains 15 residues. CDR1 and CDR2 from the germline V gene are SEHNR and FQNEAQ (reference sequence). CDR3 residues: CASSPPVVSGNTIYF. DNA for the CDR3: TGTGCCAGCAGCCCTCCTGTAGTCTCTGGAAACACCATATATTTT.

The V gene is TRBV6-6, the J gene TRBJ1-1; D is unresolved. Germline V gives CDR1 MNHNY, CDR2 SVGAGI (reference sequence). V lost 7 bases and J 1 base, leaving 13 bases between the germline ends. The CDR3 has 14 amino acids. The CDR3 nucleotides read TGTGCCAGCACCCCACTCCGACAGAACACTGAAGCTTTCTTT. It is translated as CASTPLRQNTEAFF.

The chain combines TRBV6-5 with TRBJ2-2; 9 bases are shared with TRBD2. The CDR3 totals 16 residues. The trim removed 0 bases at V and 8 bases at J, leaving 7 bases unmatched. Germline CDR1 is MNHEY and CDR2 is SVGAGI. The CDR3 nucleotides read TGTGCCAGCAGTTACTCGTCCAGCGGGAGGAGAGGGGAGCTGTTTTTT. It encodes CASSYSSSGRRGELFF.

The V and J genes are TRBV7-6 and TRBJ1-5; 7 positions agree with TRBD1. Germline CDR1 is SGHVS and CDR2 is FNYEAQ. V lost 6 bases and J lost 7; bases outside the gene matches: 3. CDR3 length: 12 residues. The CDR3 DNA reads TGTGCCAGCAGTCAGGGGGGCCAGCCCCAGCATTTT. As protein: CASSQGGQPQHF. Using reference TRBV7-6 and TRBJ1-5 for the parts outside the CDR3, the full variable domain is GAGVSQSPRYKVTKRGQDVALRCDPISGHVSLYWYRQALGQGPEFLTYFNYEAQQDKSGLPNDRFSAERPEGSISTLTIQRTEQRDSAMYRCASSQGGQPQHFGDGTRLSIL.

The gene calls are TRBV11-2 and TRBJ2-1, with TRBD2 matching 9 bases. The CDR3 is 17 residues long. The germline CDR1 and CDR2 sequences are SGHAT and FQNNGV. J lost 2 bases, V lost 6 bases, and 11 bases had no gene match. The CDR3 nucleotides are TGTGCCAGCAGTCCGACTAGCGGAAATAACCCCTACAATGAGCAGTTCTTC. Translated: CASSPTSGNNPYNEQFF.

The gene calls are TRBV28 and TRBJ2-7; TRBD1 agrees at 9 bases. The CDR3 runs 13 residues. Germline V CDR1 and CDR2: MDHEN, SYDVKM. Germline trimming cut 5 bases from V and 3 bases from J; bases unmatched to any gene: 2. The CDR3 region has the DNA TGTGCCAGCAGTACGGGACAGGGCTACGAGCAGTACTTC. Translating it yields CASSTGQGYEQYF.

This clone was counted a few times. The rearrangement joins TRBV4-1 to TRBJ1-5, with 9 bases aligning to TRBD1. The CDR3 consists of 18 residues. CDR1 and CDR2 from the germline V gene are MGHRA and YSYEKL. The J segment lost 2 bases and the V segment lost 3 bases, leaving 11 bases of the junction unmatched. The DNA for the CDR3 is TGCGCCAGCAGCCAGGGGGGGACAGGGAGGAATGGCAATCAGCCCCAGCATTTT. Amino acids: CASSQGGTGRNGNQPQHF.

The CDR3 region is CASSADRETFF. CDR3 DNA sequence: TGCGCCAGCAGCGCGGACAGAGAGACGTTCTTC. J is TRBJ2-1 and V is TRBV5-1; D is perhaps TRBD1 (6 bases). The CDR3 has 11 residues. V was clipped by 4 bases and J by 15 bases, with 14 bases between them. Germline values: CDR1 SGHRS, CDR2 YFSETQ.

This chain joins TRBV11-2 and TRBJ2-2; D uncertain. Deletions cut 1 base from V and 3 bases from J, with 6 bases between. The CDR3 extends over 14 amino acids. Germline V gene data show CDR1 as SGHAT and CDR2 as FQNNGV. The CDR3 DNA reads TGTGCCAGCAGCTTAGGGTTCTACACCGGGGAGCTGTTTTTT. This encodes CASSLGFYTGELFF.

The chain recombines TRBV6-6 with TRBJ2-7, with 9 bases lining up with TRBD2. The CDR3 has 15 amino acids. With 2 bases clipped from V and 0 bases from J, the junction kept 2 bases outside the gene matches. The germline V gene encodes CDR1 MNHNY and CDR2 SVGAGI (reference sequence). CDR3 bases: TGTGCCAGCAGTTACACGACTAGCGGCTCCTACGAGCAGTACTTC. The encoded protein is CASSYTTSGSYEQYF.

The V call is TRBV30, the J call TRBJ1-1; D is uncertain. Trimming cost V 5 bases and J 1 base, with 14 bases left between them. The CDR3 spans 14 residues. Germline V CDR1 and CDR2: GTSNPN, SVGIG (reference sequence). The CDR3: CAWSLLGSNTEAFF. The CDR3 nucleotides are TGTGCCTGGTCCCTCCTTGGGTCGAACACTGAAGCTTTCTTT. The variable domain in full, completed from reference TRBV30 and TRBJ1-1, reads SQTIHQWPATLVQPVGSPLSLECTVEGTSNPNLYWYRQAAGRGLQLLFYSVGIGQISSEVPQNLSASRPQDRQFILSSKKLLLSDSGFYLCAWSLLGSNTEAFFGQGTRLTVV.

This clone was detected once. The sample contains more than one DNA sequence encoding this CDR3. The rearrangement uses TRBV30 and TRBJ2-7; TRBD2 might be the D (7 bases). Germline V gives CDR1 GTSNPN, CDR2 SVGIG (reference sequence). The CDR3 consists of 14 residues. The V end lost 2 bases, the J end lost 6 bases, and 17 bases lay between the germline ends. CDR3 in amino acids: CAWSWVGGGAEQYF. CDR3 bases: TGTGCCTGGAGTTGGGTGGGGGGGGGCGCCGAGCAGTACTTC.